This TCR beta chain was found in a study of T cells after yellow fever vaccination. The study, taken as a whole, reports: Abundant contaminating clonotypes from the bulk population could appear in FACS-sorted repertoires. Boosting was followed by the reappearance of most primary-vaccination clones (about 96% CD4, about 88% CD8).

TCRdb analysed the 5' RACE reads with MiXCR anew, one entry per CDR3 protein. The data hold nearly 350,000 distinct CDR3 sequences, with approximately 8% observed a single time. Per the germline V gene, CDR1 is SGHRS and CDR2 is YFSETQ. Trimming shortened V by 2 bases and J by 4 bases, and 18 bases separated the two germline ends. The CDR3 spans 16 residues. The sample holds a few counts of this clonotype. Its antigen is not identified. This TCR was sampled from a man younger than 30 who received the YFV17D yellow fever vaccine. V is TRBV5-1 and J is TRBJ1-2; no definite D call. The sample in question was PBMCs, obtained 35 to 50 days after the first yellow fever vaccination. In DNA form, the CDR3 reads TGCGCCAGCAGCTTAGGACGGGAAAGGTACTTCTATGGCTACACCTTC. Translated: CASSLGRERYFYGYTF.